This T cell receptor (beta chain) was identified during a study of blood T cell repertoires in COVID-19. On the study more broadly: PBMCs, B-cell-depleted T cells, or T cells provided the cDNA or gDNA that made up the material.

Which cohort a participant joined came from the clinical history participants gave. CDR3 length equals 15 residues. Unmatched junction bases numbered 13, after V lost 3 bases and J lost 6 bases. The germline CDR1 and CDR2 sequences are GTSNPN and SVGIG (reference sequence). Generated by immunoSEQ multiplex PCR, the TCRdb table keeps only in-frame clones and is missing some. The repertoire holds 450,000 to 500,000 clones, with 75% to 90% as singletons. The chain combines TRBV30 with TRBJ1-1; 7 bases match TRBD1. The sequenced material came from PBMCs or T cells enriched from blood (not recorded which). The receptor's source is a woman aged 18-29 years who had recovered from COVID-19. Here the CDR3 reads CAWRSKQQGRAEAFF. DNA for the CDR3: TGTGCCTGGAGATCAAAGCAACAGGGGCGGGCTGAAGCTTTCTTT.